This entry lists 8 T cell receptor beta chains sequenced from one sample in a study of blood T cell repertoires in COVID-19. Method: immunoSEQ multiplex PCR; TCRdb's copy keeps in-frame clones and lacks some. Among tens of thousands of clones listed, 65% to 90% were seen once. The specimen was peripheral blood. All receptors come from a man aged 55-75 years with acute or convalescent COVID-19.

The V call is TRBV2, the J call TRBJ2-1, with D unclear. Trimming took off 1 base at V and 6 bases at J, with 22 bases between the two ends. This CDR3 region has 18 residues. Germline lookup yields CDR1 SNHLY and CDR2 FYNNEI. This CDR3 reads CASSEGPPHGLGSNEQFF. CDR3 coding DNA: TGTGCCAGCAGTGAAGGGCCCCCGCACGGCCTCGGGTCCAATGAGCAGTTCTTC. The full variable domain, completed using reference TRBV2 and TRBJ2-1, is EPEVTQTPSHQVTQMGQEVILRCVPISNHLYFYWYRQILGQKVEFLVSFYNNEISEKSEIFDDQFSVERPDGSNFTLKIRSTKLEDSAMYFCASSEGPPHGLGSNEQFFGPGTRLTVL.

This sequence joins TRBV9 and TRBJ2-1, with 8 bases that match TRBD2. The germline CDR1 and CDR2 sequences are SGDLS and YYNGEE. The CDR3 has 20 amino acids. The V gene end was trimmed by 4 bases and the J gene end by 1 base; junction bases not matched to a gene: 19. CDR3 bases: TGTGCCAGCAGCTATACCACCGGGACTAGATCCCCTTCGTCCTACAATGAGCAGTTCTTC. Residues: CASSYTTGTRSPSSYNEQFF.

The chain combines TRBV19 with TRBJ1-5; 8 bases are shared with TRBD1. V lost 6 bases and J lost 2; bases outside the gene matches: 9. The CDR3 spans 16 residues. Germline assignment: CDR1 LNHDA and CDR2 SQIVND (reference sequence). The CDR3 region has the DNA TGTGCCAGTAGCCTCCGACAGGGGCTTGGCAATCAGCCCCAGCATTTT. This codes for CASSLRQGLGNQPQHF.

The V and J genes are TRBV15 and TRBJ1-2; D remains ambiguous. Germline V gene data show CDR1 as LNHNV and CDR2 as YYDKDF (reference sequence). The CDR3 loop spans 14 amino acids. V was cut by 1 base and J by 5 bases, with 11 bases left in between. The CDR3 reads CATSRGRGGYGYTF. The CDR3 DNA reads TGTGCCACCAGCAGAGGCCGGGGTGGGTATGGCTACACCTTC. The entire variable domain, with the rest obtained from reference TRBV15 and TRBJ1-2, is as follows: DAMVIQNPRYQVTQFGKPVTLSCSQTLNHNVMYWYQQKSSQAPKLLFHYYDKDFNNEADTPDNFQSRRPNTSFCFLDIRSPGLGDTAMYLCATSRGRGGYGYTFGSGTRLTVV.

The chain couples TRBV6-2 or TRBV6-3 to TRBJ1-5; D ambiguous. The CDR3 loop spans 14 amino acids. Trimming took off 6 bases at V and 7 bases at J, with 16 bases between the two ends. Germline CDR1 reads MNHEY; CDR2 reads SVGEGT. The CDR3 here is CASSSWGVGQPQHF. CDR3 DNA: TGTGCCAGCAGCTCGTGGGGAGTAGGACAGCCCCAGCATTTT.

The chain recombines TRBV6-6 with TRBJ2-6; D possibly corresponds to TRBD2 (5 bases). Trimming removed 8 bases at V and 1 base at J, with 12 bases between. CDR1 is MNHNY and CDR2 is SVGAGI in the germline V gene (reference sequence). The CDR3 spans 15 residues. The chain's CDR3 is CASEGVRSGANVLTF. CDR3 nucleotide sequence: TGTGCCAGCGAGGGAGTTAGGTCTGGGGCCAACGTCCTGACTTTC.

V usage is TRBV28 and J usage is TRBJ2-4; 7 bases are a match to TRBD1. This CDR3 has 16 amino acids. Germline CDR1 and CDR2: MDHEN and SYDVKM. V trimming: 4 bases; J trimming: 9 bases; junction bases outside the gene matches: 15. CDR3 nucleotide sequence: TGTGCCAGCAGTTCAGTTGGGACAGCAGAAACGGGCATTCAGTACTTC. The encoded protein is CASSSVGTAETGIQYF.

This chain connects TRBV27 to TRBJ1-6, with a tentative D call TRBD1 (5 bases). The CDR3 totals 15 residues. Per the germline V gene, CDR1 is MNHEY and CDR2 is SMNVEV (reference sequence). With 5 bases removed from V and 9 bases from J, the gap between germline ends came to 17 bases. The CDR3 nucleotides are TGTGCCAGCAGTGGTGCGGGGCGGATTCTTTCACCCCTCCACTTT. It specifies CASSGAGRILSPLHF.